The 21 T cell receptor beta chains below come from one sample, sequenced in a study of blood T cell repertoires in COVID-19. This table comes from immunoSEQ multiplex PCR, and its TCRdb copy is limited to in-frame clones, with some not included. This table holds 95,000 or so clones, about nine tenths found once. The sequencing sample was made of peripheral blood. The receptors originated from a woman aged 70 to 79 with acute or convalescent COVID-19.

The chain recombines TRBV30 with TRBJ2-4, with 7 positions matching TRBD1. The CDR3 length is 16 residues. In germline, CDR1 is GTSNPN, CDR2 SVGIG (reference sequence). The trim removed 5 bases at V and 0 bases at J, leaving 10 bases unmatched. This chain's CDR3 is CAWSDLDRSAKNIQYF. CDR3 bases: TGTGCCTGGTCGGATTTGGACAGGTCAGCCAAAAACATTCAGTACTTC.

This rearrangement joins TRBV7-9 to TRBJ1-3; 9 bases line up with TRBD1. Looked up from germline, CDR1 is SEHNR and CDR2 is FQNEAQ (reference sequence). This CDR3 contains 16 residues. V lost 6 bases and J lost 4; bases outside the gene matches: 10. The CDR3 reads CASSASGQGDGNTIYF. In DNA, the CDR3 is TGTGCCAGCAGTGCCTCGGGACAGGGTGACGGAAACACCATATATTTT. Full variable domain (outside the CDR3, taken from reference TRBV7-9 and TRBJ1-3): DTGVSQNPRHKITKRGQNVTFRCDPISEHNRLYWYRQTLGQGPEFLTYFQNEAQLEKSRLLSDRFSAERPKGSFSTLEIQRTEQGDSAMYLCASSASGQGDGNTIYFGEGSWLTVV.

V and J are TRBV27 and TRBJ1-1; D gene unclear. Looked up from germline, CDR1 is MNHEY and CDR2 is SMNVEV (reference sequence). Trimming left V 7 bases short and J 0 bases short, with 9 bases between. This CDR3 has 13 amino acids. The CDR3 loop is CASTARMNTEAFF. CDR3 sequence (DNA): TGTGCCAGCACCGCGCGCATGAACACTGAAGCTTTCTTT.

The chain uses TRBV24-1 and TRBJ2-3; 8 nucleotides align to TRBD1. Germline assignment: CDR1 KGHDR and CDR2 SFDVKD. This CDR3 spans 15 amino acids. J lost 5 bases, V lost 3 bases, and 6 bases had no gene match. CDR3 sequence reads: CATSDHGQGKDTQYF. In DNA form, the CDR3 reads TGTGCCACCAGTGATCACGGACAGGGTAAAGATACGCAGTATTTT.

Notes on this clone: A read error may account for a junction end that differs from germline. The gene calls are TRBV6-2 or TRBV6-3 and TRBJ2-3; no reliable D call. Germline loops: CDR1 MNHEY, CDR2 SVGEGT. The CDR3 contains 11 residues. For the CDR3, the DNA is TGTGCCAGCAGTCGTTATAATGTCCCCTTTTTT. Its translation is CASSRYNVPFF.

The V gene is TRBV7-9, the J gene TRBJ2-7; no definite D call. The length of the CDR3 is 13 residues. V lost 5 bases and J lost 0, with 8 bases in between. The germline V gene encodes CDR1 SEHNR and CDR2 FQNEAQ (reference sequence). The CDR3 protein is CASSARSSYEQYF. Here the CDR3 DNA reads TGTGCCAGCAGCGCCCGCAGCTCCTACGAGCAGTACTTC.

The rearrangement links TRBV15 to TRBJ2-3, with D uncertain. The CDR3 sequence is 15 residues long. Germline CDR1 is LNHNV and CDR2 is YYDKDF (reference sequence). V lost 0 bases and J 0 bases, leaving 7 bases between the germline ends. This CDR3 is CATSREQLSTDTQYF. CDR3 DNA sequence: TGTGCCACCAGCAGAGAACAGTTAAGCACAGATACGCAGTATTTT.

The chain uses TRBV5-1 and TRBJ2-1, with TRBD2 matching 15 bases. CDR1 is SGHRS, CDR2 YFSETQ, per germline. The length of the CDR3 is 16 residues. With 4 bases clipped from V and 8 bases from J, the junction kept 7 bases outside the gene matches. CDR3 in DNA: TGCGCCAGCAGCAGATGGACTAGCGGGAGGGTACATGAGCAGTTCTTC. Protein product: CASSRWTSGRVHEQFF.

The J gene is TRBJ1-1, the V gene TRBV7-6; 9 bases agree with TRBD1. In germline, CDR1 is SGHVS, CDR2 FNYEAQ. The V and J ends lost 5 bases and 5 bases, in that order; junction bases with no gene match: 9. The CDR3 loop spans 15 amino acids. CDR3 in DNA: TGTGCCAGCAGCCCAACAGGGGGCAGAGGAACTGAAGCTTTCTTT. The encoded protein is CASSPTGGRGTEAFF.

The J gene is TRBJ1-2, the V gene TRBV27, with a possible D match to TRBD1 (6 bases). The CDR3 runs 16 residues. Trimming pared 6 bases from V and 4 bases from J, leaving 21 bases between. CDR1 is MNHEY, CDR2 SMNVEV, per germline (reference sequence). This CDR3 is CASSRDGTLGAYGYTF. The CDR3 region has the DNA TGTGCCAGCAGCCGGGACGGGACCTTGGGGGCCTATGGCTACACCTTC.

The rearrangement joins TRBV7-9 to TRBJ1-5; 7 bases are shared with TRBD1. V shed 5 bases and J 6 bases; nucleotides not matched to a gene: 10. CDR1 is SEHNR, CDR2 FQNEAQ, per germline (reference sequence). This CDR3 is built from 15 residues. CDR3 DNA sequence: TGTGCCAGCAGCACCAAGACAGGGTTCGGTCAGCCCCAGCATTTT. Its protein product is CASSTKTGFGQPQHF.

This chain joins TRBV6-5 and TRBJ1-4; 10 bases map to TRBD1. This CDR3 contains 14 residues. The germline gives CDR1 MNHEY, CDR2 SVGAGI. The V segment lost 6 bases and the J segment 7 bases; nucleotides outside the gene matches: 5. CDR3 amino acids: CASSTGQGSEKLFF. The CDR3, as DNA: TGTGCCAGCAGCACGGGACAGGGGTCTGAAAAACTGTTTTTT.

V usage is TRBV7-9 and J usage is TRBJ2-3; D not certain. This CDR3 spans 15 amino acids. The V end lost 1 base, the J end lost 0 bases, and 8 bases lay between the germline ends. Per the germline V gene, CDR1 is SEHNR and CDR2 is FQNEAQ (reference sequence). In DNA, the CDR3 is TGTGCCAGCAGCTTAGTCGGTACTAGCACAGATACGCAGTATTTT. Its protein product is CASSLVGTSTDTQYF.

This rearrangement joins TRBV5-4 to TRBJ2-5; D is perhaps TRBD1 (5 bases). This CDR3 spans 15 amino acids. Trimming removed 1 base from V and 3 bases from J, with 13 bases in between. CDR1 is SGHNT and CDR2 is YYREEE in the germline V gene (reference sequence). The CDR3 sequence: CASSLRQTAKETQYF. In DNA, the CDR3 is TGTGCCAGCAGCTTGCGACAGACAGCCAAAGAGACCCAGTACTTC.

The rearrangement uses TRBV7-9 and TRBJ2-5; TRBD1 is a possible D gene (5 bases). Germline V gene lookup returns CDR1 SEHNR and CDR2 FQNEAQ (reference sequence). The CDR3 is made up of 15 amino acids. Trimming took 0 bases from V and 4 from J, leaving 12 bases between them. DNA for the CDR3: TGTGCCAGCAGCTTAGCTGGCCAGGGCCGAGAGACCCAGTACTTC. Residues: CASSLAGQGRETQYF.

The genes are TRBV19 and TRBJ2-4, with a tentative D call TRBD1 (6 bases). This CDR3 has 16 amino acids. V was pared by 5 bases and J by 2 bases, with 16 bases between. From germline, CDR1 is LNHDA and CDR2 SQIVND (reference sequence). The CDR3 nucleotides are TGTGCCAGTAGTCCCGAAGGCAGGGGAACCAAAAACATTCAGTACTTC. It yields the protein CASSPEGRGTKNIQYF.

This sequence joins TRBV28 and TRBJ1-5, with D unresolved. There are 14 residues in the CDR3. In germline, CDR1 is MDHEN, CDR2 SYDVKM. Trimming shortened V by 7 bases and J by 3 bases, and 13 bases separated the two germline ends. CDR3 in DNA: TGTGCCAGCACCTCCCGAGGTTACAATCAGCCCCAGCATTTT. Its translation is CASTSRGYNQPQHF.

The chain recombines TRBV5-4 with TRBJ2-7; D is possibly TRBD2 (6 bases). The CDR3 sequence is 13 residues long. Germline V lookup: CDR1 SGHNT, CDR2 YYREEE (reference sequence). Deletions cut 2 bases from V and 6 bases from J, with 12 bases between. CDR3 in amino acids: CASSFTGAPEQYF. CDR3 bases: TGTGCCAGCAGCTTTACGGGAGCCCCCGAGCAGTACTTC.

J is TRBJ2-1 and V is TRBV29-1; tentatively, D is TRBD1 (5 bases). The V and J ends lost 4 bases and 6 bases respectively, with 13 bases between them. The CDR3 spans 13 residues. Germline V gene sequence: CDR1 SQVTM, CDR2 ANQGSEA. The CDR3 is CSVGQMDSNEQFF. In DNA, the CDR3 is TGCAGCGTTGGACAGATGGATTCCAATGAGCAGTTCTTC.

Only one count was recorded for this clone. The chain recombines TRBV18 with TRBJ2-1, with D possibly TRBD2 on 6 matching bases. The CDR3 sequence is 14 residues long. Germline lookup yields CDR1 KGHSH and CDR2 LQKENI. V was trimmed by 0 bases and J by 6 bases, leaving 9 bases between them. The CDR3 sequence is CASSPPLGGNEQFF. CDR3 sequence (DNA): TGTGCCAGCTCACCACCCCTCGGGGGCAATGAGCAGTTCTTC.

The rearrangement uses TRBV21-1 and TRBJ1-2; the D call of TRBD1 is as the table states it, not checked on the DNA. TRBV21-1 is a pseudogene locus. CDR3 length: 14 residues. As DNA, the CDR3 is TGTGCCAGCAGCAAAGCTCAGGGGGAGTATGGCTACACCTTC. It encodes CASSKAQGEYGYTF.